These 2 T cell receptor beta chains were sequenced from one sample in a study of T cell responses to AZD1222 COVID-19 vaccine. Sequenced by immunoSEQ multiplex PCR; TCRdb stores in-frame clones only, minus some. The table includes roughly 180,000 clones, roughly 91% detected once. Sequences were derived from peripheral blood, sampled 28 days after the second AZD1222 dose. Source of these receptors: an adult who received the AZD1222 COVID-19 vaccine.

The DNA of the CDR3 is TGTGCCAGCAGCCAAGTAGACAGGGGGTATACGCAGTATTTT. This encodes CASSQVDRGYTQYF. J is TRBJ2-3 and V is TRBV14; TRBD1 matches at 9 bases. Germline V CDR1 and CDR2: SGHDN, FVKESK. The CDR3 totals 14 residues. J gave up 7 bases and V 1 base, and 3 bases lay outside the gene matches.

The chain joins TRBV18 to TRBJ2-7, with D unclear. V was trimmed by 3 bases and J by 0 bases, leaving 9 bases between them. The CDR3 spans 14 residues. CDR1 is KGHSH, CDR2 LQKENI, per germline. CDR3: CASSPGQASYEQYF. CDR3 sequence (DNA): TGTGCCAGCTCACCTGGCCAAGCCTCCTACGAGCAGTACTTC.